This T cell receptor (beta chain) was sequenced for a study of neoadjuvant anti-PD-1 for oral cavity cancer. Study context: Patients without progression got a fourth dose around day 43.

Stage II-IVA oral cavity squamous cell carcinoma was new and untreated by systemic or radiation therapy. The germline V gene has CDR1 GTSNPN and CDR2 SVGIG (reference sequence). V was cut by 3 bases and J by 3 bases, with 9 bases left in between. The CDR3 is made up of 13 amino acids. Assay used: immunoSEQ multiplex PCR; TCRdb lists only in-frame clones, some missing. In the table there are under 15,000 clones, around 62% of which are singletons. The chain links TRBV30 to TRBJ1-5; D is ambiguous. Here the sequenced sample was PBMCs, taken before nivolumab (anti-PD-1) treatment. This receptor was identified in a person aged 40 to 85 with oral cavity squamous cell carcinoma. CDR3 protein: CAWRGQFNQPQHF. For the CDR3, the DNA is TGTGCCTGGAGAGGGCAGTTCAATCAGCCCCAGCATTTT.